The 2 T cell receptor beta chains presented below share a single source sample, sequenced in a study of blood T cell repertoires in COVID-19. Profiling relied on immunoSEQ multiplex PCR, and the TCRdb table lists in-frame clones only, not all of them. The sample holds around 130,000 clones, around 80% seen once. The specimen was PBMCs or T cells enriched from blood (not recorded which). Receptors originate from a middle-aged man with acute COVID-19.

This clone was counted a few times. The gene calls are TRBV28 and TRBJ1-5; 7 nucleotides line up with TRBD1. This CDR3 region has 17 residues. Per the germline V gene, CDR1 is MDHEN and CDR2 is SYDVKM. The ends lost 6 bases at V and 1 base at J; junction bases unmatched: 12. The CDR3 protein is CASSPGRGQLSNQPQHF. The CDR3 nucleotides read TGTGCCAGCAGCCCCGGGAGGGGACAGTTAAGCAATCAGCCCCAGCATTTT.

This clone was found once. The J gene is TRBJ1-1, the V gene TRBV5-8; 7 nucleotides agree with TRBD1. V gave up 8 bases and J gave up 5 bases; unmatched junction bases: 12. This CDR3 has 14 amino acids. In germline, CDR1 is SGHTS, CDR2 YDEGEE. The CDR3 bases are TGTGCCAGTCTATACAGGGGAGGATGGACTGAAGCTTTCTTT. Translation gives CASLYRGGWTEAFF.